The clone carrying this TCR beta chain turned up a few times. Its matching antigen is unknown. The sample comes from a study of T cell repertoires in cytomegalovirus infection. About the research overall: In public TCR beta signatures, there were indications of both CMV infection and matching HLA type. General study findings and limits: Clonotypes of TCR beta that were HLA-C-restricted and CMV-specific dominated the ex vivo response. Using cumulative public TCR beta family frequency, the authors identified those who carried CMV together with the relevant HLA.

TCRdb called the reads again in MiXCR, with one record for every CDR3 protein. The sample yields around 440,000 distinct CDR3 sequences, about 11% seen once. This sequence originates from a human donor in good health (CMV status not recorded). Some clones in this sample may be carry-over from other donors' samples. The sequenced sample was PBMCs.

For the CDR3, the DNA is TGTGCCAGCAGTTCCGTCTCCGGCCGGACCACAGATACGCAGTATTTT. Protein product: CASSSVSGRTTDTQYF. This rearrangement joins TRBV28 to TRBJ2-3; no clear D gene. V lost 4 bases, J lost 2 bases, and 16 bases lay in between. The CDR3 runs to 16 residues. CDR1 is MDHEN and CDR2 is SYDVKM in the germline V gene.